The 9 T cell receptor beta chains below were found in one sample sequenced in a study of blood T cell repertoires in COVID-19. Profiled with immunoSEQ multiplex PCR; TCRdb holds only in-frame clones, not every one. The table shows some 200,000 clones, with 70% to 90% occurring only once. Sequencing was carried out using peripheral blood. These receptors were taken from a man between 60 and 75 years old with COVID-19, enrolled during active disease.

Notes on this clone: Other DNA sequences within the sample encode an identical CDR3. The CDR3 DNA sequence: TGTGCCAGCAGCCCTGACTATGGCTACACCTTC. Amino acids: CASSPDYGYTF. This chain connects TRBV6-6 to TRBJ1-2; D gene ambiguous. V dropped 6 bases and J dropped 3 bases, with 5 bases sitting between them. The CDR3 totals 11 residues. Germline CDR1 and CDR2: MNHNY and SVGAGI (reference sequence).

This chain connects TRBV7-8 to TRBJ2-1; 7 positions agree with TRBD2. With 7 bases clipped from V and 9 bases from J, the junction kept 15 bases outside the gene matches. Germline lookup yields CDR1 SGHVS and CDR2 FQNEAQ. The length of the CDR3 is 15 residues. As DNA, the CDR3 is TGTGCCAGCACCTATGGGGGAGGGCAGTTCGGTGAGCAGTTCTTC. This sequence encodes CASTYGGGQFGEQFF.

This clone has a handful of counts. V is TRBV7-2 and J is TRBJ1-6; the D gene is possibly TRBD1 (6 bases). Trimming shortened V by 2 bases and J by 10 bases, and 15 bases separated the two germline ends. This CDR3 is built from 15 residues. Germline V gives CDR1 SGHTA, CDR2 FQGNSA. The CDR3 nucleotides read TGTGCCAGCAGCTTAAAGATTATGACAGGCTCACCCCTCCACTTT. Translating gives CASSLKIMTGSPLHF.

The V call is TRBV11-2, the J call TRBJ2-6; a possible D gene is TRBD1 (5 bases). CDR3 length: 16 residues. V was cut by 3 bases and J by 4 bases, with 13 bases left in between. The V gene's germline CDR1 is SGHAT and CDR2 FQNNGV. The CDR3 DNA reads as TGTGCCAGCAGCTTTTATTCAGGGTTCGGGGCCAACGTCCTGACTTTC. It specifies CASSFYSGFGANVLTF.

The J gene is TRBJ2-7, the V gene TRBV9; 7 bases are shared with TRBD1. The CDR3 is 14 residues long. CDR1 and CDR2 from the germline V gene are SGDLS and YYNGEE. V was clipped by 3 bases and J by 2 bases; unmatched bases: 5. The chain's CDR3 is CASSAGQRPYEQYF. The CDR3 region has the DNA TGTGCCAGCAGCGCGGGACAGCGACCCTACGAGCAGTACTTC.

The chain links TRBV6-5 to TRBJ2-7; 8 nucleotides line up with TRBD1. The CDR3 sequence is 14 residues long. V was clipped by 6 bases and J by 0 bases; unmatched bases: 4. CDR1 and CDR2 from the germline V gene are MNHEY and SVGAGI. The CDR3 DNA sequence: TGTGCCAGCAGGGGACAGGTAAACTCCTACGAGCAGTACTTC. Protein: CASRGQVNSYEQYF.

This clone was detected once. The chain recombines TRBV10-3 with TRBJ1-4; TRBD1 aligns across 8 bases. Germline loops: CDR1 ENHRY, CDR2 SYGVKD. Trimming cost V 2 bases and J 7 bases; bases outside gene matches: 3. The CDR3 contains 14 residues. The CDR3 here is CAISEGTGREKLFF. The CDR3 nucleotides are TGTGCCATCAGTGAGGGGACAGGACGTGAAAAACTGTTTTTT.

The chain uses TRBV3-1 (or the pseudogene TRBV3-2) and TRBJ1-1, with no clear D. Trimming stripped 4 bases from V and 3 bases from J, with 9 bases between. Germline CDR1 and CDR2: LGHDT and YNNKEL (reference sequence). The CDR3 spans 13 residues. CDR3 sequence: CASSPPQDTEAFF. In DNA form, the CDR3 reads TGTGCCAGCAGCCCCCCCCAGGACACTGAAGCTTTCTTT.

This rearrangement joins TRBV19 to TRBJ1-1; 7 bases are shared with TRBD1. J gave up 3 bases and V 5 bases, and 3 bases lay outside the gene matches. Germline values: CDR1 LNHDA, CDR2 SQIVND (reference sequence). The CDR3 sequence is 13 residues long. The CDR3 region is CASSARGDTEAFF. DNA for the CDR3: TGTGCCAGTAGTGCCAGGGGGGACACTGAAGCTTTCTTT.